This TCR beta chain is drawn from a study of technical replicates of blood from a handful of donors. This CDR3 contains 15 residues. The ends were cut back, 6 bases at V and 2 bases at J, with 14 bases in the middle. Germline CDR1 and CDR2: MNHEY and SVGAGI. Here immunoSEQ multiplex PCR was the method, and the copy in TCRdb shows in-frame clones only, minus some. Of some 80,000 clones detected, 90% to 97% appear once; the ten largest clones hold around 0.31%. Input material: T cells isolated from PBMCs. This receptor was identified in a human donor in good health. This sequence joins TRBV6-5 and TRBJ1-5; perhaps TRBD1 as D (5 bases). The CDR3 DNA sequence: TGTGCCAGCAGACCGGCAGGGAGGGGCAATCAGCCCCAGCATTTT. It translates to CASRPAGRGNQPQHF.